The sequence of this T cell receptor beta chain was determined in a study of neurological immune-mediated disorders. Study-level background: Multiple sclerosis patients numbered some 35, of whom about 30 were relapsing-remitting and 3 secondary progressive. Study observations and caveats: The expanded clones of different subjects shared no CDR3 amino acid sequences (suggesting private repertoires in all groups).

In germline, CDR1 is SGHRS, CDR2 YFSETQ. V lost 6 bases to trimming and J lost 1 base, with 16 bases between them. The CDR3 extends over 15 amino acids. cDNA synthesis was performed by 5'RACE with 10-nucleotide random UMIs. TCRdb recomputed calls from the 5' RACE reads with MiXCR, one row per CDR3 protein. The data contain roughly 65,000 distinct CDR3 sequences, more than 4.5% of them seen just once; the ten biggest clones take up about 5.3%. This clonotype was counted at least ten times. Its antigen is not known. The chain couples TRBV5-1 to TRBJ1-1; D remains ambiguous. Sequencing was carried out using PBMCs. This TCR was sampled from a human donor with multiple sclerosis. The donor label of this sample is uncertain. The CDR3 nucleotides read TGCGCCAGCACCTTAAATGTGGGTTCGAACACTGAAGCTTTCTTT. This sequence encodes CASTLNVGSNTEAFF.